These 10 T cell receptor beta chains were all obtained from the same sample, sequenced in a study of T cell responses to AZD1222 COVID-19 vaccine. Only in-frame clones appear in the TCRdb table, and some are missing; sequencing was by immunoSEQ multiplex PCR. The sample holds around 100,000 clones; roughly 83% are singletons and the top ten take 17%. Material: peripheral blood, obtained on day 0 of AZD1222 vaccination. The receptors originated from an adult in good health.

The V call is TRBV14, the J call TRBJ2-7; D is perhaps TRBD1 (6 bases). CDR1 and CDR2 from the germline V gene are SGHDN and FVKESK. The CDR3 contains 13 residues. Trimming took off 4 bases at V and 4 bases at J, with 11 bases between the two ends. CDR3 sequence: CASSRTAPYEQYF. The CDR3 DNA sequence: TGTGCCAGCAGCCGGACAGCTCCATACGAGCAGTACTTC.

This clone is a singleton in its sample. Other DNA sequences within the sample encode an identical CDR3. The chain joins TRBV20-1 to TRBJ2-5, with D unclear. CDR3 size: 11 residues. Germline V gene data show CDR1 as DFQATT and CDR2 as SNEGSKA (reference sequence). V shed 0 bases and J shed 5 bases, with 4 bases lying between them. The CDR3 loop reads CSARDRETQYF. The CDR3 DNA reads as TGCAGTGCTAGAGATAGGGAGACCCAGTACTTC.

This clone appeared once. J is TRBJ2-7 and V is TRBV14; 7 nucleotides agree with TRBD2. The ends lost 3 bases at V and 0 bases at J; junction bases unmatched: 5. This CDR3 contains 15 residues. Germline loops: CDR1 SGHDN, CDR2 FVKESK. CDR3 DNA: TGTGCCAGCAGCCAGGGGGGAGGGGTCTCCTACGAGCAGTACGTC. It codes for CASSQGGGVSYEQYV.

This clone occurred a few times. The chain links TRBV11-3 to TRBJ2-2; tentative D call: TRBD1 (5 bases). V was shortened by 5 bases and J by 7 bases, with 20 bases between the two germline ends. CDR3 length: 16 amino acids. The germline gives CDR1 SGHNT, CDR2 YENEEA. The CDR3 DNA is TGTGCCAGCAGCCCGAAGACAGTCATCATGGGCGGGGAGCTGTTTTTT. The encoded protein is CASSPKTVIMGGELFF. The variable domain in full, completed from reference TRBV11-3 and TRBJ2-2, reads EAGVVQSPRYKIIEKKQPVAFWCNPISGHNTLYWYLQNLGQGPELLIRYENEEAVDDSQLPKDRFSAERLKGVDSTLKIQPAELGDSAVYLCASSPKTVIMGGELFFGEGSRLTVL.

CDR3 sequence: CAWSVGQGSNQPQHF. The CDR3 nucleotides are TGTGCCTGGAGTGTAGGGCAGGGTAGCAATCAGCCCCAGCATTTT. The chain combines TRBV30 with TRBJ1-5; D may be TRBD1 (5 bases). The length of the CDR3 is 15 residues. Germline lookup yields CDR1 GTSNPN and CDR2 SVGIG (reference sequence). Trimming cost V 0 bases and J 0 bases, with 9 bases left between them.

The chain recombines TRBV7-2 with TRBJ1-1; D possibly corresponds to TRBD1 (6 bases). Germline CDR1 reads SGHTA; CDR2 reads FQGNSA. V dropped 8 bases and J dropped 1 base, with 11 bases sitting between them. The CDR3 has 13 amino acids. The CDR3 sequence is CASRGQRNTEAFF. CDR3 nucleotide sequence: TGTGCCAGCCGCGGACAGCGGAACACTGAAGCTTTCTTT.

The chain recombines TRBV11-2 with TRBJ2-2; tentatively, D is TRBD1 (5 bases). Per germline, CDR1 SGHAT and CDR2 FQNNGV. The CDR3 has 14 amino acids. Trimming left V 7 bases short and J 0 bases short, with 9 bases between. This CDR3 is CASKQDANTGELFF. CDR3 nucleotide sequence: TGTGCCAGCAAACAGGACGCGAACACCGGGGAGCTGTTTTTT.

The V and J genes are TRBV10-3 and TRBJ1-3; D ambiguous. V lost 7 bases to trimming and J lost 0 bases, with 10 bases between them. This CDR3 has 14 amino acids. Germline V lookup: CDR1 ENHRY, CDR2 SYGVKD. CDR3 in amino acids: CAINPRLSGNTIYF. The CDR3 DNA follows: TGTGCCATCAATCCCAGGCTCTCTGGAAACACCATATATTTT.

This chain joins TRBV7-2 and TRBJ2-1; 8 nucleotides line up with TRBD2. V was clipped by 1 base and J by 8 bases; unmatched bases: 4. CDR1 and CDR2 (germline): SGHTA, FQGNSA. The CDR3 is 14 residues long. CDR3 DNA sequence: TGTGCCAGCAGCTTAGACGGGGGGGCATATGAGCAGTTCTTC. This translates into CASSLDGGAYEQFF.

This CDR3 is CATSGGRDYNQPQHF. DNA for the CDR3: TGTGCCACCAGTGGGGGCAGGGACTACAATCAGCCCCAGCATTTT. The chain carries TRBV24-1 and TRBJ1-5, with D perhaps matching TRBD1 (5 bases). This CDR3 spans 15 amino acids. The ends were cut back, 5 bases at V and 3 bases at J, with 13 bases in the middle. Germline V gene sequence: CDR1 KGHDR, CDR2 SFDVKD.